What follows is one TCR beta chain and its context. What it recognizes is unknown. A read error may account for a junction end that differs from germline. Germline CDR1 and CDR2: SEHNR and FQNEAQ (reference sequence). This CDR3 has 15 amino acids. The PCR ran on 60 Vbeta and 13 Jbeta primers. Only in-frame clones appear in the TCRdb table, and some are missing; sequencing was by immunoSEQ multiplex PCR. The table has 100,000 to 150,000 clones, about 81% seen once. This record comes from a study of cytomegalovirus exposure and HLA in healthy donors. Overall study results and limits: The study found most TCR sequences rare, yet found some public TCRs in many donors. Later analysis associated a missense DCLRE1C variant with TCR beta V- and J-gene trimming. Most CMV-associated TCR beta chains appeared HLA-restricted in a later analysis. Analyses of presence and absence presupposed an approximately uniform sequencing depth across donors.

V usage is TRBV7-9 and J usage is TRBJ2-2, with D unresolved. Sequenced material: PBMCs. The sequence came from a woman in her forties or fifties in good health and CMV-seropositive. The CDR3 nucleotides read TGTACCAGCAGCTTTGCTCCCCTCGGGACCGGGGAGCTGTTTTTT. It translates to CTSSFAPLGTGELFF.